This paragraph covers one T cell receptor beta chain sequence. This PCR relied on a set of 60 Vbeta primers and 13 Jbeta primers. Sequencing was performed with immunoSEQ multiplex PCR; in TCRdb, only in-frame clones are kept and a portion is missing. The specimen's table records 60,000 to 75,000 clones. The record originates from a study of cytomegalovirus exposure and HLA in healthy donors. V shed 1 base and J shed 6 bases, with 13 bases lying between them. This CDR3 contains 14 residues. Germline V gene data show CDR1 as SGHVS and CDR2 as FNYEAQ. The chain uses TRBV7-6 and TRBJ2-7; D is perhaps TRBD2 (5 bases). The sample was PBMCs. This clonotype was sampled from a woman under 40 in good health and CMV-seronegative. The CDR3 is CASSLEGGETEQYF. The CDR3 DNA sequence: TGTGCCAGCAGCTTAGAAGGAGGAGAGACCGAGCAGTACTTC.